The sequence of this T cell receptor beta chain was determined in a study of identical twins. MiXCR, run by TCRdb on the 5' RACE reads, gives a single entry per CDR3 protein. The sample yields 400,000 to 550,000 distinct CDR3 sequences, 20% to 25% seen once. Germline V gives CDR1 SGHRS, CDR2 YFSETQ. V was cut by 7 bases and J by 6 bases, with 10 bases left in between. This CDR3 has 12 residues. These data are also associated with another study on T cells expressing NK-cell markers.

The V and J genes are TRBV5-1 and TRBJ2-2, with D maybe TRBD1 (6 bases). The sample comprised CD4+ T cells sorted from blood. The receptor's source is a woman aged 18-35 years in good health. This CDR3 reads CASGGDAGELFF. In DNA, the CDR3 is TGCGCCAGCGGGGGCGACGCCGGGGAGCTGTTTTTT. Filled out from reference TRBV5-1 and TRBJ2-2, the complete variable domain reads KAGVTQTPRYLIKTRGQQVTLSCSPISGHRSVSWYQQTPGQGLQFLFEYFSETQRNKGNFPGRFSGRQFSNSRSEMNVSTLELGDSALYLCASGGDAGELFFGEGSRLTVL.